Listed below are T cell receptor beta chains from one sample, sequenced in a study of T cell repertoires in cytomegalovirus infection. MiXCR, run by TCRdb on the reads, gives a single entry per CDR3 protein. The sample holds 740,000 or so distinct CDR3 sequences; 35% are singletons and the top ten take 2.5% to 3.5%. The specimen sequenced was PBMCs. Every receptor here comes from a human donor in good health (CMV status not recorded). Some clones in this sample may be carry-over from other donors' samples. Each CDR3 is given with its conserved first and last residue. A D gene is named only where the DNA matches it firmly. The size field is filled for only some rows; it gives once, few, many or a size class.

NA TRBJ2-3 TRBV19 NA CASSHGTSSDTQYF TGTGCCAGTAGTCATGGGACTTCATCAGATACGCAGTATTTT
TRBD2 TRBJ2-1 TRBV4-1 few CASSRLSGGTYNEQFF TGCGCCAGCAGCCGGCTAAGCGGGGGGACCTACAATGAGCAGTTCTTC
TRBD2 TRBJ2-1 TRBV7-8 NA CASSLAPSGSPIRGYNEQFF TGTGCCAGCAGCTTAGCGCCTAGCGGGAGCCCAATTAGGGGATACAATGAGCAGTTCTTC
NA TRBJ2-5 TRBV28 few CASSSVGGTPQETQYF TGTGCCAGCAGTTCTGTGGGCGGGACCCCCCAAGAGACCCAGTACTTC
NA TRBJ2-7 TRBV5-1 few CASSQDATSYEQYF TGCGCCAGCAGCCAGGACGCCACTTCCTACGAGCAGTACTTC
TRBD2 TRBJ2-2 TRBV5-1 NA CASSGRATNTGELFF TGCGCCAGCAGCGGGAGGGCTACGAACACCGGGGAGCTGTTTTTT
NA TRBJ1-4 TRBV6-5 few CASRTLVGRTNEKLFF TGTGCCAGCAGGACACTCGTCGGGCGAACTAATGAAAAACTGTTTTTT
NA TRBJ2-1 TRBV28 few CASSFAGDNEQFF TGTGCCAGCAGTTTTGCGGGCGACAATGAGCAGTTCTTC
NA TRBJ2-1 TRBV28 once CASSLRPLEYEQFF TGTGCCAGCAGTTTACGGCCACTAGAATATGAGCAGTTCTTC
TRBD1 TRBJ1-5 TRBV12-3/TRBV12-4 NA CASRKGQGTHSNQPQHF TGTGCCAGCAGAAAGGGACAGGGAACTCATAGCAATCAGCCCCAGCATTTT
NA TRBJ1-5 TRBV6-6 NA CASKQHSNQPQHF TGTGCCAGCAAACAACATAGCAATCAGCCCCAGCATTTT
NA TRBJ2-7 TRBV28 NA CASSLLNRGPNF TGTGCCAGTAGTTTACTGAATCGGGGCCCAAACTTC
NA TRBJ2-7 TRBV29-1 NA CSVEDRRDYEQYF TGCAGCGTGGAAGACAGGCGCGACTACGAGCAGTACTTC
NA TRBJ2-2 TRBV4-2 NA CASSLIGYTGELFF TGTGCCAGCAGCCTAATAGGGTACACCGGGGAGCTGTTTTTT
TRBD1 TRBJ1-2 TRBV28 NA CASSFVAGGANGYTF TGTGCCAGCAGTTTCGTGGCAGGGGGCGCGAATGGCTACACCTTC
TRBD1 TRBJ1-3 TRBV7-2 many CASSKTGVYSGNTIYF TGTGCCAGCAGCAAAACAGGGGTCTACTCTGGAAACACCATATATTTT
NA TRBJ2-5 TRBV11-2 few CASSPGTHQYF TGTGCCAGCAGCCCCGGAACTCACCAGTACTTC
TRBD1 TRBJ1-5 TRBV7-2 many CASSSGQGYQPQHF TGTGCCAGCAGCTCCGGACAGGGATATCAGCCCCAGCATTTT
NA TRBJ1-5 TRBV7-4 few CASSLGGPSNQPQHF TGTGCCAGCAGCTTGGGAGGGCCTAGCAATCAGCCCCAGCATTTT
NA TRBJ1-6 TRBV3-1 NA CASSQTGSSYNSPLHF TGTGCCAGCAGCCAAACAGGGAGCTCCTATAATTCACCCCTCCACTTT
NA TRBJ1-1 TRBV19 few CASRPFGDYEAFF TGTGCCAGTAGGCCATTTGGGGATTATGAAGCTTTCTTT
TRBD1 TRBJ1-5 TRBV7-6 few CASSITGGVNQPQHF TGTGCCAGCAGCATTACAGGGGGCGTCAATCAGCCCCAGCATTTT
NA TRBJ2-3 TRBV7-2 many CASSTKPPLGPADTQYF TGTGCCAGCAGCACCAAACCCCCTCTAGGGCCCGCAGATACGCAGTATTTT
TRBD1 TRBJ2-3 TRBV20-1 NA CSASPRGQVTDTQYF TGCAGTGCTAGCCCCCGAGGACAGGTCACAGATACGCAGTATTTT
NA TRBJ2-1 TRBV11-1 few CASSLGASVGGDEQFF TGTGCCAGCAGCTTGGGGGCGTCGGTGGGAGGGGATGAGCAGTTCTTC
NA TRBJ1-2 TRBV5-4 NA CASSLLLEVGYGYTF TGTGCCAGCAGCTTGTTGCTTGAAGTAGGCTATGGCTACACCTTC
NA TRBJ2-5 TRBV7-2 few CASSLGTFQETQYF TGTGCCAGCAGCTTAGGGACCTTCCAAGAGACCCAGTACTTC
NA TRBJ1-5 TRBV20-1 few CSAEARGNQPQHF TGCAGTGCCGAGGCCCGGGGCAATCAGCCCCAGCATTTT
NA TRBJ1-3 TRBV9 NA CASATGYGNTIYF TGTGCCAGTGCCACAGGGTACGGAAACACCATATATTTT
NA TRBJ2-2 TRBV10-2 few CATQRQGSPGELFF TGCGCCACCCAGAGGCAGGGGTCGCCCGGGGAGCTGTTTTTT
TRBD1 TRBJ2-3 TRBV7-9 NA CASSLNPGQGPDTQYF TGTGCCAGCAGCTTAAATCCGGGACAGGGTCCAGATACGCAGTATTTT
NA TRBJ1-5 TRBV10-3 NA CAISAAAGSNQPQHF TGTGCCATCAGCGCCGCGGCCGGGAGCAATCAGCCCCAGCATTTT
NA TRBJ2-2 TRBV19 few CASSILGTYTGELFF TGTGCCAGTAGTATCTTGGGCACCTACACCGGGGAGCTGTTTTTT
NA TRBJ2-7 TRBV7-9 few CASSLSFRTVSSYEQYF TGTGCCAGCAGCTTGAGTTTTAGGACAGTAAGCTCCTACGAGCAGTACTTC
TRBD1 TRBJ2-5 TRBV5-1 NA CASRFGTGGRETQYF TGCGCCAGCCGCTTCGGGACAGGGGGCCGGGAGACCCAGTACTTC